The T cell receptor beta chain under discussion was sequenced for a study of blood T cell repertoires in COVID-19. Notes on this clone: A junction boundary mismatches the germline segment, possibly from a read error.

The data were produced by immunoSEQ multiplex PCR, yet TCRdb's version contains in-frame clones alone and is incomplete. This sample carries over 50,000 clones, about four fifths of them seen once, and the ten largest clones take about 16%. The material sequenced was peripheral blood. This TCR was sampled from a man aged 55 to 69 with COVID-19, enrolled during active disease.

The CDR3 protein is CSVGESYGYTF. The CDR3 DNA reads TGCAGCGTCGGAGAGTCCTATGGTTACACCTTC. This chain joins TRBV29-1 and TRBJ1-2; D is undetermined. CDR3 length: 11 residues. The germline gives CDR1 SQVTM, CDR2 ANQGSEA.